A selection of T cell receptor beta chains follows, all from one sample in a study of cytomegalovirus exposure and HLA in healthy donors. Some clones are missing from TCRdb's copy, which holds only in-frame ones; the method was immunoSEQ multiplex PCR. The sample has more than 200,000 clones, about 80% seen once. The specimen sequenced was PBMCs. The receptor source for this set is a male donor in good health and CMV-seronegative. The CDR3 runs from the conserved cysteine through the conserved F or W. The D gene is left open where the match is weak. Not every row has a clone size; where given, it reads once, few, many or a size class.

- | TRBJ2-3 | - | TRBV4-2 | TGTGCCAGCAGCCAAGAGACAGAGATCAGCACAGATACGCAGTATTTT | CASSQETEISTDTQYF
- | TRBJ2-7 | - | TRBV29-1 | TGCAGCGTTGAAACTCAACTTTCCTACGAGCAGTACTTC | CSVETQLSYEQYF
- | TRBJ1-5 | - | TRBV6-5 | TGTGCCAGCAAGGGGCCGGATCAGCCCCAGCATTTT | CASKGPDQPQHF
- | TRBJ2-7 | - | TRBV7-9 | TGTGCCAGCAGCTACAGCAGAGATTCCTACGAGCAGTACTTC | CASSYSRDSYEQYF
TRBD1 | TRBJ1-2 | - | TRBV5-4 | TGTGCCAGCAGCTTCGACAGGGGCGACAACTATGGCTACACCTTC | CASSFDRGDNYGYTF
- | TRBJ1-2 | - | TRBV9 | TGTGCCAGCAGCCCTCCGGGTCACACGGACTATGGCTACACCTTC | CASSPPGHTDYGYTF
- | TRBJ2-7 | - | TRBV28 | TGTGCCAGCAGACAGGGAACCCACGAGCAGTACTTC | CASRQGTHEQYF
TRBD1 | TRBJ2-1 | - | TRBV9 | TGTGCCAGCAGCGTAGGCTATGGGGACAGGCCTAACAATGAGCAGTTCTTC | CASSVGYGDRPNNEQFF
TRBD2 | TRBJ2-3 | - | TRBV9 | TGTGCCAGCGCAGCGGGGGTGGCCGCAGATACGCAGTATTTT | CASAAGVAADTQYF
- | TRBJ2-2 | few | TRBV5-4 | TGTGCCAGCAGCTTGGGACGACAAAACACCGGGGAGCTGTTTTTT | CASSLGRQNTGELFF
TRBD2 | TRBJ2-7 | - | TRBV9 | TGTGCCAGCAGCGTTTGGAGCGGGAGGTCCTACGAGCAGTACTTC | CASSVWSGRSYEQYF
- | TRBJ1-1 | - | TRBV7-3 | TGTGCCAGCAGCTCGGGACTGCCGAACACTGAAGCTTTCTTT | CASSSGLPNTEAFF
- | TRBJ1-3 | - | TRBV6-6 | TGTGCCAGCAGTTCGACATTTTTCCGAAACACCATATATTTT | CASSSTFFRNTIYF
TRBD1 | TRBJ1-2 | - | TRBV29-1 | TGCAGCGTTGGGGCTATACAGGGGGATAGTGGCTACACCTTC | CSVGAIQGDSGYTF
- | TRBJ2-2 | - | TRBV11-2 | TGTGCCAGCAGCCTCGTGCTGCAGGGGACCACCGGGGAGCTGTTTTTT | CASSLVLQGTTGELFF
TRBD1 | TRBJ2-7 | - | TRBV5-1 | TGCGCCAGCAGCCTAGACAGGGCTTGCGAGCAGTACTTC | CASSLDRACEQYF
- | TRBJ1-6 | - | TRBV18 | TGTGCCAGCTCAGGGTCGACAGGCCCCCTCCACTTT | CASSGSTGPLHF
TRBD1 | TRBJ1-1 | - | TRBV18 | TGTGCCAGCTCACCAGGACAGGGGGGCACTGAAGCTTTCTTT | CASSPGQGGTEAFF
TRBD2 | TRBJ2-3 | - | TRBV28 | TGTGCCAGCACCCTAGCGGGAGAATGGGCAGATACGCAGTATTTT | CASTLAGEWADTQYF
TRBD2 | TRBJ2-1 | - | TRBV5-6 | TGTGCCAGCAGCTTGGCCGGGACTAGCTTCGCCAATGAGCAGTTCTTC | CASSLAGTSFANEQFF
TRBD2 | TRBJ2-3 | once | TRBV28 | TGTGCCAGCAGCCCTACTAGCGGCAGCACAGATACGCAGTATTTT | CASSPTSGSTDTQYF
TRBD1 | TRBJ1-2 | - | TRBV7-9 | TGTTCCAGCAGCTTAGACAGGGGCTATGGCTACACCTTC | CSSSLDRGYGYTF
- | TRBJ1-1 | - | TRBV6-1 | TGTGCCAGCAGTGCAAACACTGAAGCTTTCTTT | CASSANTEAFF
- | TRBJ2-3 | - | TRBV7-2 | TGTGCCAGCAGCTTAGGGCAGCGGGACAACGTCTTCCATTTT | CASSLGQRDNVFHF
- | TRBJ2-3 | - | TRBV5-1 | TGCGCCAGCAGCTTGGACAGTACTAGCACAGATACGCAGTATTTT | CASSLDSTSTDTQYF
TRBD1 | TRBJ1-6 | - | TRBV5-4 | TGTGCCAGCAGCAACAGAGGGACAGGGTTTTATTCACCCCTCCACTTT | CASSNRGTGFYSPLHF